Following are 10 T cell receptor beta chains from one sample sequenced in a study of cytomegalovirus exposure and HLA in healthy donors. The PCR had 60 Vbeta and 13 Jbeta primers. Data came from immunoSEQ multiplex PCR; TCRdb stores just in-frame clones and leaves some out. This sample has under 200,000 clones, with roughly 70% found just once. Sequences were obtained from PBMCs. These receptors were taken from a woman between 25 and 40 years old in good health and CMV-seronegative.

The chain employs TRBV4-1 and TRBJ1-2; 7 bases fit TRBD1. V gave up 5 bases and J gave up 4 bases; unmatched junction bases: 22. The CDR3 contains 19 residues. CDR1 and CDR2 from the germline V gene are MGHRA and YSYEKL. CDR3 DNA sequence: TGCGCCAGCAGCGCGTTCCCACCCGGACAGGACCTCGCGCCCTATGGCTACACCTTC. As protein: CASSAFPPGQDLAPYGYTF.

This chain links TRBV7-6 with TRBJ1-1; D call uncertain. Germline CDR1 SGHVS, CDR2 FNYEAQ. With 5 bases removed from V and 1 base from J, the gap between germline ends came to 8 bases. The CDR3 length is 13 residues. This chain's CDR3 is CASSPRRNTEAFF. The CDR3 DNA sequence: TGTGCCAGCAGCCCCCGCAGGAACACTGAAGCTTTCTTT.

CDR3 bases: TGTGCCAGCAGCCCACCCTCGGGAGGGTCTACCTACGAGCAGTACTTC. Encoded protein: CASSPPSGGSTYEQYF. The chain is built from TRBV7-2 and TRBJ2-7; 8 bases agree with TRBD2. The CDR3 has 16 residues. Germline V gene data show CDR1 as SGHTA and CDR2 as FQGNSA. V lost 5 bases, J lost 2 bases, and 11 bases stayed unmatched.

The V gene is TRBV10-2, the J gene TRBJ1-1; no reliable D call. Germline-derived CDR1 and CDR2 are WSHSY and SAAADI. The V and J ends lost 6 bases and 3 bases respectively, with 8 bases between them. CDR3 size: 12 residues. CDR3 DNA sequence: TGCGCCAGCAGGGTCGGGGACACTGAAGCTTTCTTT. Residues: CASRVGDTEAFF.

The chain joins TRBV12-5 to TRBJ2-1; 12 bases fit TRBD2. The CDR3 spans 19 residues. The ends lost 3 bases at V and 0 bases at J; junction bases unmatched: 9. CDR1 and CDR2 from the germline V gene are LGHNT and FRNRAP. The CDR3 spells CASGFYLAGGRSSYNEQFF. The CDR3 DNA reads as TGTGCTAGTGGTTTCTATCTAGCGGGGGGGAGGAGCTCCTACAATGAGCAGTTCTTC.

The chain carries TRBV7-2 and TRBJ2-7, with TRBD1 matching 8 bases. The CDR3 is 13 amino acids. Germline CDR1 and CDR2: SGHTA and FQGNSA. Trimming cost V 5 bases and J 3 bases; bases outside gene matches: 3. The DNA for the CDR3 is TGTGCCAGCAGCCCGGACAGGGTCTACGAGCAGTACTTC. Protein product: CASSPDRVYEQYF.

CDR3 amino acids: CASSQDRTSGSTDTQYF. The CDR3 region has the DNA TGTGCCAGCAGCCAAGATCGTACTAGCGGTAGCACAGATACGCAGTATTTT. The chain recombines TRBV4-2 with TRBJ2-3; TRBD2 aligns across 8 bases. CDR1 LGHNA and CDR2 YNFKEQ come from the germline V gene. The CDR3 is made up of 17 amino acids. V lost 0 bases, J lost 0 bases, and 5 bases stayed unmatched.

The genes are TRBV7-2 and TRBJ1-3, with D possibly matching TRBD1 (6 bases). The germline V and J ends were trimmed by 5 bases and 6 bases, with 11 bases remaining between them. Germline CDR1 reads SGHTA; CDR2 reads FQGNSA. The CDR3 sequence is 13 residues long. This chain's CDR3 is CASSQGNLNTIYF. The CDR3 coding sequence is TGTGCCAGCAGCCAGGGGAACTTAAACACCATATATTTT.

The chain has TRBV7-6 and TRBJ1-1, with 7 positions matching TRBD1. Unmatched junction bases numbered 12, after V lost 3 bases and J lost 5 bases. Per the germline V gene, CDR1 is SGHVS and CDR2 is FNYEAQ. This CDR3 spans 16 amino acids. CDR3 coding DNA: TGTGCCAGCAGCTTGGATATGCGACAGGGCGTAACTGAAGCTTTCTTT. It codes for CASSLDMRQGVTEAFF.

The chain uses TRBV5-1 and TRBJ1-3; a possible D gene is TRBD1 (5 bases). The germline CDR1 and CDR2 sequences are SGHRS and YFSETQ. The ends were cut back, 4 bases at V and 0 bases at J, with 14 bases in the middle. The CDR3 runs 16 residues. The CDR3 loop is CASSVGTPASGNTIYF. Written as DNA, the CDR3 is TGCGCCAGCAGCGTCGGGACTCCAGCCTCTGGAAACACCATATATTTT.